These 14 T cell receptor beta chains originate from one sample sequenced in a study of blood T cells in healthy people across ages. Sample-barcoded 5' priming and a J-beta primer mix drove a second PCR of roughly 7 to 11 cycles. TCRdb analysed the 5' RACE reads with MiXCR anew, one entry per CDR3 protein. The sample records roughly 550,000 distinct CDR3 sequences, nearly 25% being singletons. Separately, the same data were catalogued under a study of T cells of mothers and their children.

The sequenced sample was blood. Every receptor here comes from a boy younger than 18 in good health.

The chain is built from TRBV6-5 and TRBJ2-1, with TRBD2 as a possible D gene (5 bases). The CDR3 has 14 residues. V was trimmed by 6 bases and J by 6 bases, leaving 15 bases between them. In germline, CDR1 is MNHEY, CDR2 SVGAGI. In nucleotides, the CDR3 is TGTGCCAGCAGACTAGAGACCTCCCCCAATGAGCAGTTCTTC. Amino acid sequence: CASRLETSPNEQFF.

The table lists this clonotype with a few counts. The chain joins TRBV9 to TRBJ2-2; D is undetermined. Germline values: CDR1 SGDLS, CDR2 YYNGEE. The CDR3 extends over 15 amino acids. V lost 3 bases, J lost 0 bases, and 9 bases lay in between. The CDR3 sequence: CASSAFRANTGELFF. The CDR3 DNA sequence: TGTGCCAGCAGCGCATTTCGAGCGAACACCGGGGAGCTGTTTTTT.

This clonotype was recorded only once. CDR3 DNA: TGTGCCAGCAGTCCGCTGCTTCTAGCGAAAACCTACGAGCAGTACTTC. This gives the protein CASSPLLLAKTYEQYF. The chain combines TRBV27 with TRBJ2-7; maybe TRBD2 (6 bases). The V end lost 5 bases, the J end lost 2 bases, and 19 bases lay between the germline ends. Germline CDR1 reads MNHEY; CDR2 reads SMNVEV (reference sequence). The CDR3 consists of 16 residues.

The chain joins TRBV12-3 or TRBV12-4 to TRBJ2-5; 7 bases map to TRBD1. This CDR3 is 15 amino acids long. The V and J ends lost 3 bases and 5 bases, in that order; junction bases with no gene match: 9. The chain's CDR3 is CASSFRGHRGETQYF. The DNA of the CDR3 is TGTGCCAGCAGTTTTCGTGGACACAGGGGCGAGACCCAGTACTTC.

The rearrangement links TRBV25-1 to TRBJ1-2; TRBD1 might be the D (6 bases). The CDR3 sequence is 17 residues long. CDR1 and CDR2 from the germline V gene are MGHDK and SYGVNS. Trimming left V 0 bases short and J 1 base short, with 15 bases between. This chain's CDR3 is CASSEYEWVGGNYGYTF. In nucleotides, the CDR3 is TGTGCCAGCAGTGAATATGAGTGGGTAGGGGGTAACTATGGCTACACCTTC.

CDR3 DNA sequence: TGTGCCAGCAGCGTAGGGGCGGGGAGGAAGACCCAGTACTTC. As protein: CASSVGAGRKTQYF. This chain joins TRBV12-3 or TRBV12-4 and TRBJ2-5, with D possibly matching TRBD2 (6 bases). The CDR3 spans 14 residues. Trimming left V 6 bases short and J 6 bases short, with 17 bases between.

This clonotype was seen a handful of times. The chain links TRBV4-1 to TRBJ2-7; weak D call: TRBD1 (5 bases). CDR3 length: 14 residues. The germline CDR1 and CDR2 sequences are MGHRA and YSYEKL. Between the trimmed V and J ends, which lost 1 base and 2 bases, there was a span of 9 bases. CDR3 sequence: CASSQVRVAYEQYF. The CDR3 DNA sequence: TGCGCCAGCAGCCAAGTCAGGGTTGCCTACGAGCAGTACTTC.

The CDR3 nucleotides are TGTGCCAGCAGTTACTCGAACTGGTCGAGCTACGAGCAGTACTTC. Translating it yields CASSYSNWSSYEQYF. The V call is TRBV6-5, the J call TRBJ2-7; the D is unclear. The CDR3 is made up of 15 amino acids. The germline CDR1 and CDR2 sequences are MNHEY and SVGAGI. Trimming took off 0 bases at V and 3 bases at J, with 12 bases between the two ends.

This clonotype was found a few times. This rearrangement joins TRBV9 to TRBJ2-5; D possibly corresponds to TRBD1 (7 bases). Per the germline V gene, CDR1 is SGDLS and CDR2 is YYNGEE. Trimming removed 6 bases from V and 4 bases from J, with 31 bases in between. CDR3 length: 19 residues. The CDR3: CASNRGGVRRLASRETQYF. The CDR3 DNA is TGTGCCAGCAACAGGGGAGGCGTGAGGAGGTTGGCGAGTCGAGAGACCCAGTACTTC.

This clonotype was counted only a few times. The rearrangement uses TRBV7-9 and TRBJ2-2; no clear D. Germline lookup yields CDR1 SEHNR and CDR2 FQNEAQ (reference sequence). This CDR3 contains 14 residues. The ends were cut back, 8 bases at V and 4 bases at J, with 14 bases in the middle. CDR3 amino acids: CASGESGPTGELFF. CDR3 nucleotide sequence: TGTGCCAGCGGAGAGAGTGGACCCACCGGGGAGCTGTTTTTT.

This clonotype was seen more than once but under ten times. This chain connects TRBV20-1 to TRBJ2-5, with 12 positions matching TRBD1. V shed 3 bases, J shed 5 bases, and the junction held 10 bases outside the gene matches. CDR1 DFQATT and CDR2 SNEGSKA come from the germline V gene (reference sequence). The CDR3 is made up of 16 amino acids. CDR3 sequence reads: CSASDRDRGPMETQYF. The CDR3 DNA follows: TGCAGTGCTAGTGATAGGGACAGGGGGCCCATGGAGACCCAGTACTTC.

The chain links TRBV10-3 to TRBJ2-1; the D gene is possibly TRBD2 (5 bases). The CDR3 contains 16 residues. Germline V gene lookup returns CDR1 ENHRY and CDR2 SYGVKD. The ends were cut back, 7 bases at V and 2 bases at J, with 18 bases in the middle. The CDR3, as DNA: TGTGCCATCAAATCCCGAGGATTGGAGGCCTACAATGAGCAGTTCTTC. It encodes CAIKSRGLEAYNEQFF.

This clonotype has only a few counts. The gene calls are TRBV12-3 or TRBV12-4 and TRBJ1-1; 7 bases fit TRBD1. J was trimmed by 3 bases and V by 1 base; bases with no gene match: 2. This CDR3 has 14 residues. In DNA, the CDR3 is TGTGCCAGCAGTTTAGGGGGACAGTACACTGAAGCTTTCTTT. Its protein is CASSLGGQYTEAFF.

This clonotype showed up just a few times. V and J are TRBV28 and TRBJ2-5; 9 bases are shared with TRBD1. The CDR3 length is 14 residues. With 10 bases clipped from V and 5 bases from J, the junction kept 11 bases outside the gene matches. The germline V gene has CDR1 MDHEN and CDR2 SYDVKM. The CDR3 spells CAIHGTGPWETQYF. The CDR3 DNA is TGTGCCATTCATGGGACAGGGCCTTGGGAGACCCAGTACTTC.